The rows below give T cell receptor beta chains drawn from one sample of a study of T cell responses to AZD1222 COVID-19 vaccine. Here immunoSEQ multiplex PCR was the method, and the copy in TCRdb shows in-frame clones only, minus some. The sample shows about 85,000 clones, roughly 88% of them seen only once. The sample here was peripheral blood, taken on day 0 of AZD1222 vaccination. Receptor source: an adult in good health. Each CDR3 is given with its conserved first and last residue. A D gene is named only where the DNA matches it firmly. A row's size may be missing; if present it is once, few, many or a size class.

TRBV5-5	.	.	TRBJ1-2	TGTGCCAGCAGACGGGCAGGATCAACCCCAAACTATGGCTACACCTTC	CASRRAGSTPNYGYTF
TRBV9	.	once	TRBJ2-5	TGTGCCAGCAGCGGACCGTTACGGGAGACCCAGTACTTC	CASSGPLRETQYF
TRBV27	.	.	TRBJ1-4	TGTGCCAGCAGTTTACAAAACAGGGTATGTTTACCTAATGAAAAACTGTTTTTT	CASSLQNRVCLPNEKLFF
TRBV14	TRBD1	.	TRBJ1-1	TGTGCCAGCAGCCAGGCAGGGGGCCGCGGCACTGAAGCTTTCTTT	CASSQAGGRGTEAFF
TRBV28	TRBD1	.	TRBJ1-3	TGTGCCGGGGCGGGACAGAAGTCTGGAAACACCATATATTTT	CAGAGQKSGNTIYF
TRBV10-3	.	.	TRBJ2-4	TGTGCCATCAGTCCTTCAGGGGCCGAAGGGTCCAAAAACATTCAGTACTTC	CAISPSGAEGSKNIQYF
TRBV2	TRBD1	.	TRBJ1-1	TGTGCCAGCAGTGGGGGACAGAGAAACACTGAAGCTTTCTTT	CASSGGQRNTEAFF
TRBV6-1	.	.	TRBJ1-2	TGTGCCAGCAGTGAAGGGGTGAGGACTTATGGCTACACCTTC	CASSEGVRTYGYTF
TRBV27	TRBD1	.	TRBJ1-2	TGTGCCAGCAGTTTAGGGACAGGGGGCTTCTACACCTTC	CASSLGTGGFYTF
TRBV19	TRBD1	.	TRBJ1-6	TGTGCCAGTAGTGAGGGACAGTATAATTCACCCCTCCACTTT	CASSEGQYNSPLHF
TRBV10-1	.	.	TRBJ2-5	TGCGCCAGCAGTGATTCGGTAGAGACCCAGTACTTC	CASSDSVETQYF
TRBV7-3	.	.	TRBJ2-5	TGTGCCAGCAGCTTACAGGGTCAAGAGACCCAGTACTTC	CASSLQGQETQYF
TRBV11-2	.	.	TRBJ2-1	TGTGCCAGCAGCCCCTCCCCCCCTCGGTTGTTCTTC	CASSPSPPRLFF
TRBV15	.	once	TRBJ1-4	TGTGCCACCAGCAGAGACAGCGGGCTAGGGGAAAAACTGTTTTTT	CATSRDSGLGEKLFF
TRBV5-1	TRBD2	few	TRBJ2-7	TGCGCCAGCAGCCCGGCGACTAGCGTGGAGCAGTACTTC	CASSPATSVEQYF
TRBV28	TRBD2	.	TRBJ2-1	TGTGCCAGCAGTTACCGTTTGGGACTAGGGGGCAATGAGCAGTTCTTC	CASSYRLGLGGNEQFF
TRBV2	.	.	TRBJ2-7	TGTGCCAGCAGTGCCACGGGGGGCATCTTCTACGAGCAGTACTTC	CASSATGGIFYEQYF
TRBV28	.	.	TRBJ1-4	TGTGCCAGCACGGGGTGGGGCAGAGCAACTAATGAAAAACTGTTTTTT	CASTGWGRATNEKLFF
TRBV7-9	TRBD1	few	TRBJ1-2	TGTGCCAGCAACGGGGACAGAATCTATGGCTACACCTTC	CASNGDRIYGYTF
TRBV9	TRBD2	.	TRBJ2-3	TGTGCCAGCAGCGCTTCGACTAGCGGGAGGGCAGATACGCAGTATTTT	CASSASTSGRADTQYF
TRBV5-5	TRBD2	.	TRBJ2-5	TGTGCCAGCAGTAAAGCTAGCGGGATCGAGACCCAGTACTTC	CASSKASGIETQYF
TRBV5-1	.	once	TRBJ1-2	TGCGCCAGCAGCTTGGTGGCCAGTAACTATGGCTACACCTTC	CASSLVASNYGYTF
TRBV19	TRBD1	.	TRBJ1-2	TGTGCCAGAGGCCGGGACAGGACCTATGGCTACACCTTC	CARGRDRTYGYTF
TRBV27	.	.	TRBJ2-3	TGTGCCAGCACCCCGACATGGGGGGCCGGAGATACGCAGTATTTT	CASTPTWGAGDTQYF
TRBV5-1	.	.	TRBJ2-5	TGCGCCAGCAGGACAGAAGAGACCCAGTACTTC	CASRTEETQYF
TRBV12-3/TRBV12-4	.	.	TRBJ2-3	TGTGCCAGCATCCTCGACGGAGGCACGCAGTATTTT	CASILDGGTQYF
TRBV11-3	.	once	TRBJ1-2	TGTGCCAGCAGCCCAAGTCCAGGGCTTCGGGGCTACACCTTC	CASSPSPGLRGYTF
TRBV5-5	.	.	TRBJ1-3	TGTGCCAGCAGCTTGCTTAGGGTAGCGGGAAACACCATATATTTT	CASSLLRVAGNTIYF
TRBV5-1	.	.	TRBJ1-4	TGCGCCAGCAGCTGGGGACAAGGTGATGAAAAACTGTTTTTT	CASSWGQGDEKLFF
TRBV6-5	.	.	TRBJ2-7	TGTGCCAGCAGTTACTTCAGGGGCCAGTCCACCTACGAGCAGTACTTC	CASSYFRGQSTYEQYF
TRBV5-1	.	.	TRBJ1-4	TGCGCCAGCAGCCGCCAAGGCCCGACTAATGAAAAACTGTTTTTT	CASSRQGPTNEKLFF
TRBV5-1	.	.	TRBJ1-2	TGCGCCAGCAGCTTGGGTGTAGGGGGAAGAGACTATGGCTACACCTTC	CASSLGVGGRDYGYTF
TRBV19	TRBD1	once	TRBJ2-3	TGTGCCAGTAGCCTCCAGGGGGCGACTGATACGCAGTATTTT	CASSLQGATDTQYF
TRBV9	.	.	TRBJ1-3	TGTGCCAGCAGCATAGACGTGAGCTCTGGAAACACCATATATTTT	CASSIDVSSGNTIYF
TRBV19	.	.	TRBJ2-3	TGTGCCGGAAAGAGAGAGAAGACAGATACGCAGTATTTT	CAGKREKTDTQYF
TRBV5-1	TRBD1	.	TRBJ2-7	TGCGCCAGCACCAGGTCCGGGACAGGGACTTACGAGCAGTACTTC	CASTRSGTGTYEQYF
TRBV3-1/TRBV3-2	.	.	TRBJ2-7	TGTGCCAGCAGCCCACCCCTCACCAGTACTTACGAGCAGTACTTC	CASSPPLTSTYEQYF
TRBV7-2	TRBD1	.	TRBJ1-1	TGTGCCAGCAGCCCGGACAGGGGGTACGCTTTCTTT	CASSPDRGYAFF
TRBV6-5	TRBD1	.	TRBJ1-1	TGTGCCAGCAGTTCGGACAGGGGCATTCTCGGGGCTGAAGCTTTCTTT	CASSSDRGILGAEAFF
TRBV28	TRBD1	once	TRBJ2-4	TGTGCCAGCAGTTTCAGTGGACAGGATAACATTCAGTACTTC	CASSFSGQDNIQYF
TRBV18	TRBD2	once	TRBJ2-1	TGTGCCAGCTCACCACCCCTAGCGGGAGGGCAAAAGCTTGAGCAGTTCTTC	CASSPPLAGGQKLEQFF
TRBV5-6	TRBD1	.	TRBJ1-1	TGTGCCAGCAGCTTAGAAGTAGACAGGGGGCGGACTGAAGCTTTCTTT	CASSLEVDRGRTEAFF
TRBV2	.	.	TRBJ1-2	TGTGCCAGCAGTGAAGGCCCGGACTATGGCTACACCTTC	CASSEGPDYGYTF
TRBV27	TRBD2	.	TRBJ2-7	TGTGCCAGCAGTTTATCGAGGACCAGCGGGAGTTTCGACGAGCAGTACTTC	CASSLSRTSGSFDEQYF